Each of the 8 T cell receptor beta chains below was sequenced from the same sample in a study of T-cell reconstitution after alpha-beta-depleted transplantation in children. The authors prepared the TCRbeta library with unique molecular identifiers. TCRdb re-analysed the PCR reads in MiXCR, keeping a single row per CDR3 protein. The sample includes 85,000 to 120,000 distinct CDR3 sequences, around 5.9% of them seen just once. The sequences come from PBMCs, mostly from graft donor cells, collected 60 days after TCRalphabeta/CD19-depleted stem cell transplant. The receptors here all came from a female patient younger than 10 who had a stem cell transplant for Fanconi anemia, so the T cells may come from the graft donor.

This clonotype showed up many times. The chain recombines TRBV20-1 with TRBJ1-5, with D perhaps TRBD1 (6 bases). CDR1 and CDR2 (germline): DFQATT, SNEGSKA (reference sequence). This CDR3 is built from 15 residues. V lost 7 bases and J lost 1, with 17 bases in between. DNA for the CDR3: TGCAGTGGGAAGGGGGTTTATCCGAGCAATCAGCCCCAGCATTTT. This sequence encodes CSGKGVYPSNQPQHF.

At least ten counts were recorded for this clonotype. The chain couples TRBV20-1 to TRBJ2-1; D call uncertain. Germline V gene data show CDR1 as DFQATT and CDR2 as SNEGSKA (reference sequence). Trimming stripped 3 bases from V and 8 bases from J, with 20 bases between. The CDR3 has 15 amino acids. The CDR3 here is CSASPLSGATHEQFF. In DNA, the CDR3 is TGCAGTGCTAGCCCCCTATCTGGAGCTACGCATGAGCAGTTCTTC.

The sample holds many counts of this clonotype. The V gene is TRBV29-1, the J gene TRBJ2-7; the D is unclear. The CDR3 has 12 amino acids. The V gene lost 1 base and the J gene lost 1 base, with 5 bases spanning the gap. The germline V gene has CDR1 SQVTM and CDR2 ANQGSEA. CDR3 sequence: CSVEASSYEQYF. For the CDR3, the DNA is TGCAGCGTTGAAGCCAGTTCCTACGAGCAGTACTTC.

The CDR3 sequence: CASSPIQRTSFLSGANVLTF. As DNA, the CDR3 is TGTGCCAGCTCACCAATCCAGCGGACAAGCTTCCTCTCTGGGGCCAACGTCCTGACTTTC. The V and J genes are TRBV18 and TRBJ2-6, with D tentatively TRBD1 or TRBD2 (5 bases each). CDR1 and CDR2 from the germline V gene are KGHSH and LQKENI. CDR3 length: 20 residues. V lost 2 bases and J lost 0, with 20 bases in between.

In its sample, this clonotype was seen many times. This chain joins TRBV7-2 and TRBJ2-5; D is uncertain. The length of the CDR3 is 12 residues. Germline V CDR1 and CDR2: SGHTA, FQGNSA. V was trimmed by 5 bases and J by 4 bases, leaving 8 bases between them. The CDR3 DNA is TGTGCCAGCAGCCCGCACGTAGAGACCCAGTACTTC. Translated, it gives CASSPHVETQYF. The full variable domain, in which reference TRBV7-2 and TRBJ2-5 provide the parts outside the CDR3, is GAGVSQSPSNKVTEKGKDVELRCDPISGHTALYWYRQSLGQGLEFLIYFQGNSAPDKSGLPSDRFSAERTGGSVSTLTIQRTQQEDSAVYLCASSPHVETQYFGPGTRLLVL.

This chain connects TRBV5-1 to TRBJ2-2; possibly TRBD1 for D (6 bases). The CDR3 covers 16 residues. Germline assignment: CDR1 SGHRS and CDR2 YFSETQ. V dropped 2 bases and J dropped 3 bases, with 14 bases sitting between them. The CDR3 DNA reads TGCGCCAGCAGCTTATTGGAACAGGGCGACACCGGGGAGCTGTTTTTT. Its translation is CASSLLEQGDTGELFF. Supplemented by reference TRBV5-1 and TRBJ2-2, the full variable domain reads KAGVTQTPRYLIKTRGQQVTLSCSPISGHRSVSWYQQTPGQGLQFLFEYFSETQRNKGNFPGRFSGRQFSNSRSEMNVSTLELGDSALYLCASSLLEQGDTGELFFGEGSRLTVL.

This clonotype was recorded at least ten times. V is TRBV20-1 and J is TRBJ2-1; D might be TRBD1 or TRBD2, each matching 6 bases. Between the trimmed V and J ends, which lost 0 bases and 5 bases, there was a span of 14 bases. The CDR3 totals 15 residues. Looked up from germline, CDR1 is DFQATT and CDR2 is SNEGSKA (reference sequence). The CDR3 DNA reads TGCAGTGCTAGAGATTTCGGGGGCAAAAACAATGAGCAGTTCTTC. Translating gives CSARDFGGKNNEQFF.

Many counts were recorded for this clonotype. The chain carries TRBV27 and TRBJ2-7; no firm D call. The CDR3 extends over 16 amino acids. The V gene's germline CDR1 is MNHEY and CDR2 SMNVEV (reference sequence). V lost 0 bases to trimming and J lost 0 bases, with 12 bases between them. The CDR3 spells CASSLSALPSSYEQYF. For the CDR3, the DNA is TGTGCCAGCAGTTTATCGGCCTTACCTAGCTCCTACGAGCAGTACTTC.